This T cell receptor (beta chain) was found in a study of T cells in Graves' hyperthyroidism and ophthalmopathy. Those patients with uncontrolled infection, other autoimmune disease, pregnancy or lactation were excluded. The CDR3 runs 13 residues. Trimming removed 6 bases at V and 7 bases at J, with 16 bases between. CDR1 is SQVTM and CDR2 is ANQGSEA in the germline V gene. Findings and limits, study-wide: Most thyroid-expanded clonotypes above 0.001 were also found in blood. Stable hyperthyroidism was separated from ophthalmopathy by a model based on 13 V-J features.

There are many counts of this clonotype. Its antigen is as yet unknown. Authors of the study amplified TCR beta CDR3 regions from RNA transcripts. In the first-round RT-PCR of the TCR CDR3, the HTBI primer set was used. TCRdb re-called the multiplex PCR reads through MiXCR, storing one row per CDR3 protein. The table shows 280,000 or so distinct CDR3 sequences, with around 15% occurring only once. The sequencing input was blood. The rearrangement joins TRBV29-1 to TRBJ2-1, with D perhaps TRBD1 or TRBD2 (5 bases each). The TCR comes from a woman in her forties or fifties with Graves' hyperthyroidism that later progressed to Graves' ophthalmopathy. The CDR3: CSVGTELRNEQFF. CDR3 coding DNA: TGCAGCGTCGGGACCGAGCTGAGGAATGAGCAGTTCTTC.